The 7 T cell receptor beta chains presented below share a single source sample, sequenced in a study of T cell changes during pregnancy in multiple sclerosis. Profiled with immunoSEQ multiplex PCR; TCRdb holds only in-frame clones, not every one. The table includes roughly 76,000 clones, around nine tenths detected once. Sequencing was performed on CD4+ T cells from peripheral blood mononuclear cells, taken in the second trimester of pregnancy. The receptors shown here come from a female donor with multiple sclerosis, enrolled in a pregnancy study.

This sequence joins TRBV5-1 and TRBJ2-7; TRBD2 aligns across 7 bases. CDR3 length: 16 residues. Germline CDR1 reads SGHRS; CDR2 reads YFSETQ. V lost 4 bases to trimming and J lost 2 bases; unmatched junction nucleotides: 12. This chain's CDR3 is CASSGTPLADAYEQYF. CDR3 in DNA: TGCGCCAGCAGCGGTACCCCCCTAGCGGACGCCTACGAGCAGTACTTC.

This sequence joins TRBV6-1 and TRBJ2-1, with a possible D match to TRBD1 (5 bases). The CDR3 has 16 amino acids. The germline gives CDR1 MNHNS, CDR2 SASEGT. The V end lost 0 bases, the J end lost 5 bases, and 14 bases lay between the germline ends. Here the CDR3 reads CASSEAAFRANNEQFF. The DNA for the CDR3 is TGTGCCAGCAGTGAAGCAGCGTTCAGGGCCAACAATGAGCAGTTCTTC.

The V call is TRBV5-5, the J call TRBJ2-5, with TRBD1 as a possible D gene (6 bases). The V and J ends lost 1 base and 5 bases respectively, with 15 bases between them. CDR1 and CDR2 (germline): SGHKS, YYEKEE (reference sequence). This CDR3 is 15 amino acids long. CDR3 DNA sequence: TGTGCCAGCAGCTTGACGACAGTTCAGGGGGAGACCCAGTACTTC. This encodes CASSLTTVQGETQYF. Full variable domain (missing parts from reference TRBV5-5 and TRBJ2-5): DAGVTQSPTHLIKTRGQQVTLRCSPISGHKSVSWYQQVLGQGPQFIFQYYEKEERGRGNFPDRFSARQFPNYSSELNVNALLLGDSALYLCASSLTTVQGETQYFGPGTRLLVL.

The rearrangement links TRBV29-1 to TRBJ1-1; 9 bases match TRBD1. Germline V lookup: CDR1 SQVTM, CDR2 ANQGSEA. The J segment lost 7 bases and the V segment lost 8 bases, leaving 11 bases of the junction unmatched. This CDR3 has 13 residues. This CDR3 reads CSTRGDRAGEAFF. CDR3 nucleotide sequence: TGCAGCACCCGCGGGGACAGGGCGGGTGAAGCTTTCTTT.

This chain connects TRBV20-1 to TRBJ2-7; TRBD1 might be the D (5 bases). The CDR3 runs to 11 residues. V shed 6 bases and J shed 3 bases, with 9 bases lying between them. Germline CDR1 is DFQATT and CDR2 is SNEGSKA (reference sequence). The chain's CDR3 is CSAHQGYEQYF. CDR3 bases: TGCAGTGCCCACCAGGGCTACGAGCAGTACTTC.

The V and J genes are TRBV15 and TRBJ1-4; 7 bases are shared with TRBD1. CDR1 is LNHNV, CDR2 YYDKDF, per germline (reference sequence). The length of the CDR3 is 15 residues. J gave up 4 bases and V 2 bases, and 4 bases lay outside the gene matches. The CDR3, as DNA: TGTGCCACCAGCAGACCACAGGGGCGTAATGAAAAACTGTTTTTT. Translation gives CATSRPQGRNEKLFF.

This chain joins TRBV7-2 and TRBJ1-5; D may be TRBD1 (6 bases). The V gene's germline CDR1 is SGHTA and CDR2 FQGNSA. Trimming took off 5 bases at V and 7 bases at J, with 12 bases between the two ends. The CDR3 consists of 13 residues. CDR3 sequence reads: CASSEVQGQPQHF. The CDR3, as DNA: TGTGCCAGCAGCGAAGTCCAGGGGCAGCCCCAGCATTTT. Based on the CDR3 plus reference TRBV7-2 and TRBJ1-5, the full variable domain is GAGVSQSPSNKVTEKGKDVELRCDPISGHTALYWYRQSLGQGLEFLIYFQGNSAPDKSGLPSDRFSAERTGGSVSTLTIQRTQQEDSAVYLCASSEVQGQPQHFGDGTRLSIL.